What follows are 21 T cell receptor beta chains derived from one specimen sequenced in a study of shared T cell receptors in the human thymus. The protocol was immunoSEQ multiplex PCR, while the TCRdb copy is restricted to in-frame clones and leaves out a portion. The sample has approximately 730,000 clones; approximately 85% are singletons. These same data were also listed under a study on human thymus T cells.

Specimen: thymocytes. These receptors were collected from a girl in the first two years of life with a congenital heart defect.

This clone was detected only once. The genes are TRBV7-9 and TRBJ1-1, with TRBD1 matching over 7 bases. With V trimmed by 5 bases and J by 3 bases, 6 bases remained unmatched. CDR3 size: 14 residues. Germline V lookup: CDR1 SEHNR, CDR2 FQNEAQ (reference sequence). CDR3 sequence reads: CASSHRGRDTEAFF. The DNA of the CDR3 is TGTGCCAGCAGCCACAGGGGTCGGGACACTGAAGCTTTCTTT.

The chain's CDR3 is CASTRVGGASNEQFF. In nucleotides, the CDR3 is TGTGCCAGCACGAGGGTGGGGGGGGCCTCCAATGAGCAGTTCTTC. V and J are TRBV6-5 and TRBJ2-1, with D possibly being TRBD2 (7 bases). V gave up 7 bases and J gave up 6 bases, with 19 bases separating them. The CDR3 consists of 15 residues. Germline V gene lookup returns CDR1 MNHEY and CDR2 SVGAGI.

The V call is TRBV5-4, the J call TRBJ1-1, with D perhaps matching TRBD1 (6 bases). The CDR3 is 15 residues long. Trimming took 2 bases from V and 3 from J, leaving 14 bases between them. Germline V gene data show CDR1 as SGHNT and CDR2 as YYREEE (reference sequence). In nucleotides, the CDR3 is TGTGCCAGCAGCTTTGGTGCCAAGGGGGACACTGAAGCTTTCTTT. Translating gives CASSFGAKGDTEAFF.

The chain is built from TRBV6-5 and TRBJ2-7; D is perhaps TRBD1 (6 bases). The ends were cut back, 6 bases at V and 1 base at J, with 13 bases in the middle. The CDR3 contains 14 residues. CDR1 is MNHEY, CDR2 SVGAGI, per germline. This CDR3 reads CASRLTGASYEQYF. The CDR3 region has the DNA TGTGCCAGCAGGCTGACAGGTGCGTCCTACGAGCAGTACTTC.

The genes are TRBV13 and TRBJ2-4, with 8 bases lining up with TRBD2. V lost 0 bases, J lost 0 bases, and 1 base stayed unmatched. The CDR3 length is 16 residues. The germline V gene has CDR1 PRHDT and CDR2 FYEKMQ (reference sequence). The CDR3 region is CASSLGGGGAKNIQYF. The CDR3 nucleotides are TGTGCCAGCAGCTTAGGCGGGGGGGGAGCCAAAAACATTCAGTACTTC.

The chain carries TRBV6-1 and TRBJ1-2; 8 nucleotides align to TRBD1. CDR3 length: 14 residues. V dropped 7 bases and J dropped 7; count of bases not matched to a gene: 11. Per germline, CDR1 MNHNS and CDR2 SASEGT. The CDR3 DNA reads TGTGCCAGCACCAAGGACAGGGTATATGGTGGCTACACCTTC. Translated: CASTKDRVYGGYTF.

V is TRBV11-2 and J is TRBJ2-6; no reliable D call. Between the trimmed V and J ends, which lost 2 bases and 0 bases, there was a span of 5 bases. The germline CDR1 and CDR2 sequences are SGHAT and FQNNGV. This CDR3 region has 15 residues. The CDR3 loop reads CASSLQVSGANVLTF. Here the CDR3 DNA reads TGTGCCAGCAGCTTACAGGTCTCTGGGGCCAACGTCCTGACTTTC.

The V call is TRBV5-5, the J call TRBJ1-2, with 7 bases matching TRBD1. The length of the CDR3 is 19 residues. V gave up 3 bases and J gave up 2 bases; unmatched junction bases: 19. Germline V gene data show CDR1 as SGHKS and CDR2 as YYEKEE (reference sequence). The CDR3 sequence is CASSSLKVDRERGNYGYTF. In DNA, the CDR3 is TGTGCCAGCAGCTCCCTCAAGGTCGACAGGGAGAGAGGCAACTATGGCTACACCTTC.

The rearrangement links TRBV6-5 to TRBJ1-6; possible D gene TRBD1, 6 bases. This CDR3 is built from 15 residues. V was pared by 5 bases and J by 7 bases, with 15 bases between. The germline V gene encodes CDR1 MNHEY and CDR2 SVGAGI. This CDR3 is CASSPGQSNNSPLHF. CDR3 in DNA: TGTGCCAGCAGTCCTGGACAGTCTAACAATTCACCCCTCCACTTT.

This clone was counted once. J is TRBJ2-3 and V is TRBV7-2; tentatively, D is TRBD2 (5 bases). The V gene lost 5 bases and the J gene lost 2 bases, with 17 bases spanning the gap. The CDR3 runs to 16 residues. Per germline, CDR1 SGHTA and CDR2 FQGNSA. The CDR3 loop is CASSRLESGNTDTQYF. For the CDR3, the DNA is TGTGCCAGCAGCCGACTTGAGAGCGGAAACACAGATACGCAGTATTTT.

This chain uses TRBV5-1 with TRBJ1-6; 7 bases fit TRBD1. The germline V gene has CDR1 SGHRS and CDR2 YFSETQ. V was pared by 0 bases and J by 7 bases, with 7 bases of the junction left unmatched. The CDR3 has 16 residues. The CDR3: CASSLEGDSSNSPLHF. The CDR3 bases are TGCGCCAGCAGCTTGGAAGGGGACAGTAGCAATTCACCCCTCCACTTT.

The V gene is TRBV4-1, the J gene TRBJ2-1, with TRBD2 matching 9 bases. The length of the CDR3 is 17 residues. J was trimmed by 0 bases and V by 7 bases; bases with no gene match: 10. Germline CDR1 reads MGHRA; CDR2 reads YSYEKL. Here the CDR3 DNA reads TGCGCCAGCACCCTCCTAGCGGGAAGTAGCTCCTACAATGAGCAGTTCTTC. This sequence encodes CASTLLAGSSSYNEQFF.

This chain uses TRBV7-3 with TRBJ2-6, with D perhaps TRBD1 (5 bases). The V end lost 5 bases, the J end lost 0 bases, and 11 bases lay between the germline ends. The CDR3 has 16 amino acids. Per germline, CDR1 SGHTA and CDR2 FQGTGA. For the CDR3, the DNA is TGTGCCAGCAGCGCCGACAGAAGCTCTGGGGCCAACGTCCTGACTTTC. Residues: CASSADRSSGANVLTF.

Concerning this clone: The junction does not match germline at one end; this may be a read error. The rearrangement links TRBV27 to TRBJ1-1; 8 nucleotides match TRBD1. This CDR3 region has 17 residues. CDR1 and CDR2 from the germline V gene are MNHEY and SMNVEV (reference sequence). The CDR3 coding sequence is TGTGCCAGCAGCTTATTACGACAGGGGAGGGGGAACACTGAAGCTTTCTTT. Residues: CASSLLRQGRGNTEAFF.

This clone was seen only a few times. V is TRBV7-6 and J is TRBJ2-5; 11 bases match TRBD2. CDR1 and CDR2 (germline): SGHVS, FNYEAQ. The V and J ends lost 2 bases and 1 base, in that order; junction bases with no gene match: 3. The CDR3 has 16 residues. CDR3 protein: CASSLRLAGTQETQYF. The CDR3 region has the DNA TGTGCCAGCAGCTTAAGACTAGCGGGAACCCAAGAGACCCAGTACTTC.

The chain joins TRBV14 to TRBJ2-7; possible D gene TRBD1, 5 bases. The V and J ends lost 1 base and 2 bases respectively, with 9 bases between them. The CDR3 is made up of 14 amino acids. Germline V lookup: CDR1 SGHDN, CDR2 FVKESK. The CDR3 is CASSQGQGPYEQYF. CDR3 nucleotide sequence: TGTGCCAGCAGCCAAGGGCAGGGTCCCTACGAGCAGTACTTC.

The V and J genes are TRBV14 and TRBJ2-7; D is possibly TRBD2 (5 bases). The CDR3 has 16 amino acids. V dropped 0 bases and J dropped 2 bases, with 14 bases sitting between them. CDR1 is SGHDN, CDR2 FVKESK, per germline. CDR3 sequence reads: CASSQEGRETTYEQYF. The DNA of the CDR3 is TGTGCCAGCAGCCAAGAGGGGAGAGAAACTACCTACGAGCAGTACTTC.

The rearrangement links TRBV5-1 to TRBJ2-3; a possible D gene is TRBD2 (6 bases). Germline CDR1 is SGHRS and CDR2 is YFSETQ. With 0 bases removed from V and 0 bases from J, the gap between germline ends came to 14 bases. The CDR3 sequence is 17 residues long. The CDR3 here is CASSLADYRPSTDTQYF. CDR3 in DNA: TGCGCCAGCAGCTTGGCGGACTACCGACCTAGCACAGATACGCAGTATTTT.

The CDR3 reads CAITSPSGGTDTQYF. DNA for the CDR3: TGTGCCATCACCTCCCCTAGTGGGGGGACAGATACGCAGTATTTT. This sequence joins TRBV10-3 and TRBJ2-3; tentatively, D is TRBD2 (6 bases). This CDR3 contains 15 residues. V shed 7 bases and J shed 3 bases, with 17 bases lying between them. Germline CDR1 reads ENHRY; CDR2 reads SYGVKD.

The rearrangement joins TRBV7-9 to TRBJ1-4; unclear D gene. The V gene's germline CDR1 is SEHNR and CDR2 FQNEAQ (reference sequence). V shed 5 bases and J shed 4 bases, with 26 bases lying between them. The CDR3 totals 19 residues. CDR3 in DNA: TGTGCCAGCAGCCTATCCCGAGGGAAGGGTGGCGCCCATAATGAAAAACTGTTTTTT. This gives the protein CASSLSRGKGGAHNEKLFF. Variable domain in full (rest from reference TRBV7-9 and TRBJ1-4): DTGVSQNPRHKITKRGQNVTFRCDPISEHNRLYWYRQTLGQGPEFLTYFQNEAQLEKSRLLSDRFSAERPKGSFSTLEIQRTEQGDSAMYLCASSLSRGKGGAHNEKLFFGSGTQLSVL.

V and J are TRBV9 and TRBJ2-5, with D possibly being TRBD1 (5 bases). CDR3 size: 16 residues. The germline V gene has CDR1 SGDLS and CDR2 YYNGEE. Between the trimmed V and J ends, which lost 0 bases and 1 base, there was a span of 13 bases. CDR3 sequence: CASSVAETAIQETQYF. The CDR3 nucleotides are TGTGCCAGCAGCGTAGCCGAGACAGCGATCCAAGAGACCCAGTACTTC.